The present entry profiles one TCR beta chain with its context. The sample belongs to a study of T cell changes during pregnancy in multiple sclerosis. Repertoires were generated with immunoSEQ multiplex PCR, while TCRdb's copy carries only in-frame clones and drops some. The sample carries about 50,000 clones, almost 95% recorded once. Sample: CD8+ T cells from peripheral blood mononuclear cells, taken in the first trimester of pregnancy. This clonotype was obtained from a female donor with multiple sclerosis, enrolled in a pregnancy study.

CDR3 sequence (DNA): TGTGCCAGCAGTTCCCCGGCAGGCTATGGCTACACCTTC. The encoded protein is CASSSPAGYGYTF. The chain recombines TRBV27 with TRBJ1-2; D is undetermined. The V end was cut by 4 bases, the J end by 4 bases, with 10 bases between. The germline CDR1 and CDR2 sequences are MNHEY and SMNVEV (reference sequence). The CDR3 extends over 13 amino acids.